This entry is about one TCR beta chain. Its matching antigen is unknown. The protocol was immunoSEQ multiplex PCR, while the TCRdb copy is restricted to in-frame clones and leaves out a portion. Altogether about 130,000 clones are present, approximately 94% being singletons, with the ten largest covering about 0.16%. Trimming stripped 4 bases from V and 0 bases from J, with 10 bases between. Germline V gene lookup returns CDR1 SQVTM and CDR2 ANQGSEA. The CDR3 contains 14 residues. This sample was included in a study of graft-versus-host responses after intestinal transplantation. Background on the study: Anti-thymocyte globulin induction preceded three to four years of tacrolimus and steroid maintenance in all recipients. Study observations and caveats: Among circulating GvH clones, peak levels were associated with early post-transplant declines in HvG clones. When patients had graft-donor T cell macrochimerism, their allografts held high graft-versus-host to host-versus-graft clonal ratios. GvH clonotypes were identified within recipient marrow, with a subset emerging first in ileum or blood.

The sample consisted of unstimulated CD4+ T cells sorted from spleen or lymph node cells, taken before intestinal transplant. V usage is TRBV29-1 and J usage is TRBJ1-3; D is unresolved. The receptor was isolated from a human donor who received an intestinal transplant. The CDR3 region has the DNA TGCAGCGTTGGCGGCCTCCTCTCTGGAAACACCATATATTTT. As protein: CSVGGLLSGNTIYF.